This T cell receptor beta chain was captured by sequencing in a study of vaccination and CD4 T cells after COVID-19. Study-wide context: Cultures serving as controls received a peptide pool (CEFX or HIV-1 Nef) or no peptide.

Cultured CD4+ T-cell DNA underwent Oncomine TCR Beta short-read sequencing. TCRdb re-derived calls from the PCR reads in MiXCR, one entry per CDR3 protein. In the table there are approximately 17,000 distinct CDR3 sequences, roughly 60% of which are singletons. Study-level results: Convalescent patients had a median roughly 85% of post-vaccine SARS-CoV-2-reactive clones that were detected only after vaccination, not before it. Median SARS-CoV-2-reactive clonotype numbers went from around 19 to 38; this increase was not significant.

As for treatment: roughly 10-day PBMC culture with coronavirus spike peptide pools or control peptides (ViraFEST assay). Culture conditions combined two million PBMCs per well with 8.5 to 10 IU/ml IL-2 and around 10 ug/ml peptide pools. This clonotype came up a few times. The antigen is not known. From germline, CDR1 is LNHDA and CDR2 SQIVND (reference sequence). V lost 6 bases and J lost 4, with 10 bases in between. The CDR3 has 13 amino acids. This rearrangement joins TRBV19 to TRBJ1-5, with D possibly being TRBD1 (6 bases). The sequence came from a human donor who had recovered from COVID-19. Sequenced material: CD4+ T cells from blood, cultured in vitro. The CDR3 loop is CASRRTANQPQHF. The CDR3, as DNA: TGTGCCAGTAGGCGGACAGCGAATCAGCCCCAGCATTTT.